Given below is one T cell receptor beta chain in context. The source of the sample is a study of T cells after posttransplantation cyclophosphamide. The CDR3 is 16 amino acids. Germline CDR1 reads SGHRS; CDR2 reads YFSETQ. The V and J ends lost 0 bases and 5 bases, in that order; junction bases with no gene match: 6. The naive gate required viable CD3+CD4+ or CD3+CD8+ cells with CCR7+CD45RA+CD45RO-CD95-CD27+CD28+ phenotype. TCRdb's copy holds only in-frame clones and misses some; the assay was immunoSEQ multiplex PCR. The table includes under 40,000 clones, roughly nine tenths detected once. The TCR sequence derives from a man aged 25 to 40 in good health and a related stem cell transplant donor. Sequencing was done on a sample of naive CD4+ T cells sorted from blood. The V call is TRBV5-1, the J call TRBJ2-5, with 11 bases matching TRBD2. This CDR3 reads CASSLGRLAGRETQYF. The CDR3 DNA reads as TGCGCCAGCAGCTTGGGGCGACTAGCGGGGAGGGAGACCCAGTACTTC. Combining the CDR3 with reference TRBV5-1 and TRBJ2-5 gives the whole variable domain KAGVTQTPRYLIKTRGQQVTLSCSPISGHRSVSWYQQTPGQGLQFLFEYFSETQRNKGNFPGRFSGRQFSNSRSEMNVSTLELGDSALYLCASSLGRLAGRETQYFGPGTRLLVL.